This note documents a single T cell receptor beta chain sequence. Antigen: not known. This sample is part of a study of OX40 agonist ivuxolimab in advanced cancers. Across the study: People in dose escalation had one of these cancers: hepatocellular carcinoma, melanoma, renal cell or head and neck cancer. Study-wide findings and caveats: Averaging showed that CD8+ T cells had more expanded clones than CD4+ did. Several nonresponders also turned out to have low normalized T-cell clonal expansion.

Trimming left V 1 base short and J 4 bases short, with 13 bases between. The CDR3 has 15 amino acids. Germline V CDR1 and CDR2: MNHNS, SASEGT. TCRdb keeps only in-frame clones here, not all; method: immunoSEQ multiplex PCR. The sample lists tens of thousands of clones; approximately 90% were seen once. This receptor was identified in an adult with an advanced solid tumor such as melanoma, head and neck, liver or kidney cancer. The rearrangement joins TRBV6-1 to TRBJ1-2, with D maybe TRBD1 (5 bases). The source material was CD4+ or CD8+ T cells sorted from blood, sampled in a trial of the OX40 agonist ivuxolimab. For the CDR3, the DNA is TGTGCCAGCAGTGAAGGGGGTGGGGGTGGCTATGGCTACACCTTC. It encodes CASSEGGGGGYGYTF.